One and the same sample provided the 18 T cell receptor beta chains below, sequenced in a study of shared clonotypes between healthy human individuals. Sequencing used immunoSEQ multiplex PCR; TCRdb keeps in-frame clones, though not all of them. The sample yields about 2.4 million clones, over 85% seen once. Sequences were obtained from naive CD4+ T cells from PBMCs. Subset specified: CD45RA+ positively selected. The receptors originated from a man aged 18 to 29 in good health. Some clones in this sample may be carry-over from other donors' samples.

V is TRBV5-4 and J is TRBJ2-5; TRBD2 agrees at 8 bases. CDR3 size: 14 residues. Trimming removed 4 bases from V and 1 base from J; junction bases left unmatched: 3. Germline V gives CDR1 SGHNT, CDR2 YYREEE (reference sequence). The CDR3 nucleotides are TGTGCCAGCAGCGGCGGGACTAGCCAAGAGACCCAGTACTTC. Translating gives CASSGGTSQETQYF.

The chain joins TRBV4-2 to TRBJ2-2; the match to TRBD1 covers 8 bases. The CDR3 spans 16 residues. Germline CDR1 is LGHNA and CDR2 is YNFKEQ. Unmatched junction bases numbered 2, after V lost 1 base and J lost 1 base. CDR3 protein: CASSQAGGKNTGELFF. The DNA for the CDR3 is TGTGCCAGCAGCCAAGCAGGGGGCAAGAACACCGGGGAGCTGTTTTTT.

The V and J genes are TRBV28 and TRBJ2-5; possible D gene TRBD1, 5 bases. Per the germline V gene, CDR1 is MDHEN and CDR2 is SYDVKM. V lost 6 bases and J lost 7, with 12 bases in between. This CDR3 has 12 amino acids. Here the CDR3 DNA reads TGTGCCAGCAGGGTCAGGGAACGGACCCAGTACTTC. Translation: CASRVRERTQYF.

The chain has TRBV10-3 and TRBJ2-3; a possible D gene is TRBD2 (5 bases). Per germline, CDR1 ENHRY and CDR2 SYGVKD. The CDR3 is 16 residues long. V shed 0 bases and J shed 4 bases, with 14 bases lying between them. The CDR3 reads CAISESGSPGADTQYF. DNA for the CDR3: TGTGCCATCAGTGAGTCGGGGAGCCCAGGAGCAGATACGCAGTATTTT.

V gene TRBV5-1 combines with J gene TRBJ2-5; 11 bases are a match to TRBD2. CDR1 is SGHRS and CDR2 is YFSETQ in the germline V gene. The J segment lost 0 bases and the V segment lost 1 base, leaving 5 bases of the junction unmatched. CDR3 length: 17 amino acids. CDR3 protein: CASSLFSSGGYQETQYF. The CDR3 DNA reads as TGCGCCAGCAGCTTGTTTTCTAGCGGGGGGTACCAAGAGACCCAGTACTTC.

A note on this clone: Other nucleotide sequences from this sample produce the same CDR3. Here the CDR3 DNA reads TGTGCCAGCAGCTTGGCCGGGGGTAACTATGGCTACACCTTC. It specifies CASSLAGGNYGYTF. The chain recombines TRBV5-4 with TRBJ1-2; D is perhaps TRBD1 (5 bases). Trimming took 0 bases from V and 1 from J, leaving 7 bases between them. Germline CDR1 is SGHNT and CDR2 is YYREEE (reference sequence). The CDR3 sequence is 14 residues long.

This chain links TRBV4-1 with TRBJ2-1; 7 positions match TRBD2. The V segment lost 2 bases and the J segment 5 bases; nucleotides outside the gene matches: 6. The V gene's germline CDR1 is MGHRA and CDR2 YSYEKL. The CDR3 has 15 residues. In DNA, the CDR3 is TGCGCCAGCAGCCAACCGTGGGAGGGACACAATGAGCAGTTCTTC. This codes for CASSQPWEGHNEQFF.

The chain is built from TRBV5-1 and TRBJ2-7; D uncertain. This CDR3 contains 15 residues. V was trimmed by 0 bases and J by 2 bases, leaving 12 bases between them. Germline values: CDR1 SGHRS, CDR2 YFSETQ. The CDR3: CASSLEPHPAYEQYF. CDR3 nucleotides: TGCGCCAGCAGCTTGGAGCCCCATCCGGCCTACGAGCAGTACTTC.

The rearrangement uses TRBV7-3 and TRBJ2-7, with TRBD1 as a possible D gene (5 bases). This CDR3 has 14 amino acids. V lost 2 bases to trimming and J lost 4 bases, with 12 bases between them. Germline lookup yields CDR1 SGHTA and CDR2 FQGTGA. For the CDR3, the DNA is TGTGCCAGCAGCTTAGGGGCAGGGTTTTACGAGCAGTACTTC. Amino acid sequence: CASSLGAGFYEQYF.

The V and J genes are TRBV11-2 and TRBJ2-5, with a possible D match to TRBD1 (6 bases). The V end was cut by 6 bases, the J end by 2 bases, with 16 bases between. CDR3 length: 15 residues. In germline, CDR1 is SGHAT, CDR2 FQNNGV. CDR3 bases: TGTGCCAGCAGTCTTCTCGGACAGAGACAAGAGACCCAGTACTTC. This gives the protein CASSLLGQRQETQYF.

The CDR3 reads CASSLDWIYGEQFF. The CDR3 DNA reads TGTGCCAGCAGCTTAGATTGGATTTATGGAGAGCAGTTCTTC. The chain has TRBV11-2 and TRBJ2-1, with D uncertain. V lost 0 bases and J lost 10, with 13 bases in between. Germline V gene sequence: CDR1 SGHAT, CDR2 FQNNGV. The CDR3 consists of 14 residues. Together with reference TRBV11-2 and TRBJ2-1, the CDR3 gives the full variable domain: EAGVAQSPRYKIIEKRQSVAFWCNPISGHATLYWYQQILGQGPKLLIQFQNNGVVDDSQLPKDRFSAERLKGVDSTLKIQPAKLEDSAVYLCASSLDWIYGEQFFGPGTRLTVL.

The chain has TRBV27 and TRBJ2-3; 7 nucleotides agree with TRBD2. Germline CDR1 and CDR2: MNHEY and SMNVEV (reference sequence). The CDR3 extends over 15 amino acids. This chain's CDR3 is CATIEREGDTDTQYF. DNA of the CDR3: TGTGCTACCATAGAGCGGGAAGGAGACACAGATACGCAGTATTTT.

This clone was seen only a few times. The rearrangement uses TRBV5-1 and TRBJ1-3; 8 nucleotides match TRBD1. Germline-derived CDR1 and CDR2 are SGHRS and YFSETQ. V shed 4 bases and J 2 bases; nucleotides not matched to a gene: 8. The CDR3 sequence is 16 residues long. The CDR3 nucleotides read TGCGCCAGCAGCCCAGACAGGGGATCGGCTGGAAACACCATATATTTT. Residues: CASSPDRGSAGNTIYF.

The chain is built from TRBV2 and TRBJ2-1; D is perhaps TRBD1 or TRBD2 (5 bases each). Trimming left V 6 bases short and J 4 bases short, with 13 bases between. The germline CDR1 and CDR2 sequences are SNHLY and FYNNEI. This CDR3 region has 14 residues. DNA for the CDR3: TGTGCCAGCAGCCGGGACGGATTTTACAATGAGCAGTTCTTC. This encodes CASSRDGFYNEQFF.

This clone was counted once. The rearrangement joins TRBV28 to TRBJ2-7; tentative D call: TRBD1 (5 bases). The CDR3 spans 15 residues. V gave up 5 bases and J gave up 2 bases, with 16 bases separating them. Per germline, CDR1 MDHEN and CDR2 SYDVKM. CDR3 DNA sequence: TGTGCCAGCAGTAGGGGTCGGGCGGCTACCTACGAGCAGTACTTC. It yields the protein CASSRGRAATYEQYF.

The chain has TRBV27 and TRBJ2-4; TRBD2 agrees at 10 bases. V shed 7 bases and J 6 bases; nucleotides not matched to a gene: 6. This CDR3 comprises 14 residues. Per the germline V gene, CDR1 is MNHEY and CDR2 is SMNVEV (reference sequence). CDR3: CASMLAGVGNIQYF. CDR3 sequence (DNA): TGTGCCAGCATGCTAGCGGGAGTTGGAAACATTCAGTACTTC.

The rearrangement joins TRBV5-1 to TRBJ2-5; D uncertain. V was pared by 0 bases and J by 1 base, with 7 bases between. Germline V gives CDR1 SGHRS, CDR2 YFSETQ. CDR3 size: 14 residues. The CDR3 here is CASSLEVPQETQYF. The CDR3 DNA sequence: TGCGCCAGCAGCTTGGAAGTTCCCCAAGAGACCCAGTACTTC.

This chain connects TRBV2 to TRBJ1-6, with 8 nucleotides matching TRBD1. The V gene end was trimmed by 3 bases and the J gene end by 9 bases; junction bases not matched to a gene: 4. Per germline, CDR1 SNHLY and CDR2 FYNNEI. The CDR3 extends over 14 amino acids. DNA of the CDR3: TGTGCCAGCAGTGACGCAGGGGGCATTTCACCCCTCCACTTT. It codes for CASSDAGGISPLHF.